This TCR beta chain came from a study of OX40 agonist ivuxolimab in advanced cancers. The data were produced by immunoSEQ multiplex PCR, yet TCRdb's version contains in-frame clones alone and is incomplete. The sample carries more than 95,000 clones, approximately 93% recorded once. This clonotype originated in an adult with an advanced solid tumor such as melanoma, head and neck, liver or kidney cancer. The specimen comprised CD4+ or CD8+ T cells sorted from blood, sampled in a trial of the OX40 agonist ivuxolimab.

The CDR3 reads CASSLGGQTDTQYF. The CDR3 DNA reads TGTGCCAGCAGCTTAGGAGGACAGACAGATACGCAGTATTTT. The chain has TRBV11-2 and TRBJ2-3; D possibly corresponds to TRBD1 (6 bases). With 1 base removed from V and 3 bases from J, the gap between germline ends came to 8 bases. CDR3 length: 14 amino acids. CDR1 is SGHAT and CDR2 is FQNNGV in the germline V gene.